The source of this T cell receptor beta chain is a study of T-cell reconstitution after alpha-beta-depleted transplantation in children. For TCRbeta, the library was prepared with unique molecular identifiers. MiXCR, run by TCRdb on the PCR reads, gives a single entry per CDR3 protein. The sample includes some 240,000 distinct CDR3 sequences, around 12% of them seen just once. The V end was cut by 5 bases, the J end by 1 base, with 8 bases between. From germline, CDR1 is DFQATT and CDR2 SNEGSKA (reference sequence). The CDR3 loop spans 12 amino acids. This clonotype was seen many times. The sequence was collected from a human donor who donated a stem cell graft to a child with acute lymphoblastic leukemia. The sequenced sample was PBMCs from the stem cell graft donor, obtained from the stem cell graft. This sequence joins TRBV20-1 and TRBJ1-1, with D possibly TRBD1 on 5 matching bases. The CDR3 loop is CSAEGRNTEAFF. The CDR3, as DNA: TGCAGTGCTGAGGGGAGGAACACTGAAGCTTTCTTT.